The 4 T cell receptor beta chains in this list originate from one sample, sequenced in a study of cytomegalovirus exposure and HLA in healthy donors. The PCR made use of 60 Vbeta and 13 Jbeta primers. Profiled with immunoSEQ multiplex PCR; TCRdb holds only in-frame clones, not every one. Among around 150,000 clones listed, around three quarters were seen once. Material for sequencing was PBMCs. The receptors derive from a male donor in good health and CMV-seronegative.

Here the CDR3 DNA reads TGCGCCAGCAGCCCTCGACAGGGCATGAACACTGAAGCTTTCTTT. Translation gives CASSPRQGMNTEAFF. The chain has TRBV4-1 and TRBJ1-1, with 7 bases identical to TRBD1. The germline gives CDR1 MGHRA, CDR2 YSYEKL. There are 15 residues in the CDR3. J lost 0 bases, V lost 4 bases, and 5 bases had no gene match.

The V and J genes are TRBV18 and TRBJ1-4; tentatively, D is TRBD1 (5 bases). Germline CDR1 and CDR2: KGHSH and LQKENI. The CDR3 runs 14 residues. Trimming cost V 4 bases and J 5 bases, with 11 bases left between them. The CDR3 DNA is TGTGCCAGCTCACAGACAGTAGAAAATGAAAAACTGTTTTTT. Translation gives CASSQTVENEKLFF.

This clone showed up just a few times. The chain joins TRBV19 to TRBJ2-1; 10 bases map to TRBD2. V lost 3 bases and J lost 8; bases outside the gene matches: 7. The germline V gene has CDR1 LNHDA and CDR2 SQIVND (reference sequence). The CDR3 contains 15 residues. This chain's CDR3 is CASSISSGRGDEQFF. The DNA for the CDR3 is TGTGCCAGTAGTATTAGCAGCGGGAGGGGTGATGAGCAGTTCTTC.

A word on this clone: The same CDR3 can be traced to other DNA sequences in this sample. The V gene is TRBV9, the J gene TRBJ2-3; 9 nucleotides match TRBD2. V lost 0 bases to trimming and J lost 1 base; unmatched junction nucleotides: 0. Germline CDR1 and CDR2: SGDLS and YYNGEE. CDR3 length equals 15 residues. The CDR3 nucleotides read TGTGCCAGCAGCGTAGGACTAGCGGGCACAGATACGCAGTATTTT. The encoded protein is CASSVGLAGTDTQYF. Filled out from reference TRBV9 and TRBJ2-3, the complete variable domain reads DSGVTQTPKHLITATGQRVTLRCSPRSGDLSVYWYQQSLDQGLQFLIQYYNGEERAKGNILERFSAQQFPDLHSELNLSSLELGDSALYFCASSVGLAGTDTQYFGPGTRLTVL.